A selection of T cell receptor beta chains follows, all from one sample in a study of T cell repertoires in cytomegalovirus infection. Via MiXCR, TCRdb re-called the reads, giving one row per CDR3 protein. The table records about 300,000 distinct CDR3 sequences, over 20% of them present only once. The sample consisted of PBMCs. These receptor sequences come from a human donor in good health (CMV status not recorded). Some clones in this sample may be carry-over from other donors' samples. Each CDR3 is given with its conserved first and last residue. The D gene is left open where the match is weak. Clone size, where shown, is once, few, many, or a class for clones that have expanded.

j_gene | d_gene | abundance | v_gene | CDR3nt | CDR3aa
TRBJ1-5 | - | few | TRBV28 | TGTGCCAGCAGTTTACCCGGTACGAGCAATCAGCCCCAGCATTTT | CASSLPGTSNQPQHF
TRBJ2-5 | TRBD2 | few | TRBV20-1 | TGCAGTGCTATTACTAGCGGGAGATCTGAGACCCAGTACTTC | CSAITSGRSETQYF
TRBJ2-3 | TRBD2 | few | TRBV6-5 | TGTGCCAGCAGCGGGGGGGGGGCTAGCACAGATACGCAGTATTTT | CASSGGGASTDTQYF
TRBJ2-1 | TRBD2 | - | TRBV5-5 | TGTGCCAGCAGCGCCACTCGGGGGAGGGGTCTCAATGAGCAGTTCTTC | CASSATRGRGLNEQFF
TRBJ1-2 | - | many | TRBV11-2 | TGTGCCAGCAGCTTAAGTAGGGATTATGGCTACACCTTC | CASSLSRDYGYTF
TRBJ1-2 | - | many | TRBV7-2 | TGTGCCAGCAGCTTAGCAGTTGGCGGCTACACCTTC | CASSLAVGGYTF
TRBJ2-7 | TRBD1 | - | TRBV14 | TGTGCCAGCAGACCCGGGACAGCCTCCTACGAGCAGTACTTC | CASRPGTASYEQYF
TRBJ1-3 | - | few | TRBV6-5 | TGTGCCAGCAGTTACTCGGGAGGTACCTCTGGAAACACCATATATTTT | CASSYSGGTSGNTIYF
TRBJ2-3 | - | few | TRBV4-2 | TGTGCCAGCAGCCAAGAAGGAGGGGGACACCCCCCAGATACGCAGTATTTT | CASSQEGGGHPPDTQYF
TRBJ2-7 | TRBD1 | - | TRBV30 | TGTGCCTGTAACAGGGGGCTCTACGAGCAGTACTTC | CACNRGLYEQYF
TRBJ2-5 | TRBD2 | - | TRBV7-6 | TGTGCCAGCAGCTCTGGACTAGCGGGAGGGCCTCGAGAGACCCAGTACTTC | CASSSGLAGGPRETQYF
TRBJ1-2 | TRBD1 | - | TRBV11-2 | TGTGCCAGCAGCTTATCCTCGGGACAGACCTATGGCTACACCTTC | CASSLSSGQTYGYTF
TRBJ2-5 | TRBD2 | many | TRBV7-2 | TGTGCCAGCAGCTTCACTAGCGGGGGGGGCCAAGAGACCCAGTACTTC | CASSFTSGGGQETQYF
TRBJ2-5 | TRBD1 | - | TRBV5-4 | TGTGCCAGCAGCTTCGCAGGGGGCCGGGAGACCCAGTACTTC | CASSFAGGRETQYF
TRBJ2-5 | TRBD1 | few | TRBV7-9 | TGTGCCAGTACGGACAGGGCCGAAGAGACCCAGTACTTC | CASTDRAEETQYF
TRBJ2-5 | - | - | TRBV30 | TGTGCCTGGGCCCCAGACCAAGAGACCCAGTACTTC | CAWAPDQETQYF
TRBJ2-1 | TRBD1 | - | TRBV5-6 | TGTGCCAGCAGCGAAACAGGGGCCTCCTACAATGAGCAGTTCTTC | CASSETGASYNEQFF
TRBJ2-2 | TRBD2 | - | TRBV6-1 | TGTGCCAGCACCCTATTAGCGGGAGACACCGGGGAGCTGTTTTTT | CASTLLAGDTGELFF
TRBJ2-1 | TRBD2 | - | TRBV28 | TGTGCCAGCACACCTAGCGGGAGGCAGTATGAGCAGTTCTTC | CASTPSGRQYEQFF
TRBJ2-7 | - | - | TRBV28 | TGTGCCAGCAGTTTACAGAACTACGAGCAGTACTTC | CASSLQNYEQYF
TRBJ2-3 | TRBD1 | many | TRBV7-2 | TGTGCCAGCAGCCCTGGACAGGGGGAGACAGATACGCAGTATTTT | CASSPGQGETDTQYF
TRBJ2-1 | - | few | TRBV9 | TGTGCCAGCAGCGTAGGGTTCGCACACAATGAGCAGTTCTTC | CASSVGFAHNEQFF
TRBJ1-3 | - | - | TRBV6-2/TRBV6-3 | TGTGCCAGCAGTCCCCGACGGGAGGCCATATATTTT | CASSPRREAIYF
TRBJ1-6 | - | - | TRBV6-2/TRBV6-3 | TGTGCCAGCAGTTACTCTCGGCGGAGCTCCTATAATTCACCCCTCCACTTT | CASSYSRRSSYNSPLHF
TRBJ2-5 | TRBD2 | - | TRBV28 | TGTGCCAGCAGTAGCCCCGGGGGGACAGAGACCCAGTACTTC | CASSSPGGTETQYF
TRBJ1-4 | - | many | TRBV28 | TGTGCCAGCAGTTTTGTGTATCAGGGTTTAGAAGAAAAACTGTTTTTT | CASSFVYQGLEEKLFF
TRBJ1-2 | TRBD1 | few | TRBV27 | TGTGCCAGCAGTTTAAAGGTGACAGGGGGGAATGGCTACACCTTC | CASSLKVTGGNGYTF
TRBJ1-3 | - | - | TRBV19 | TGTGCCAGTAGTATCGAGCTTTCAACTGGAAACACCATATATTTT | CASSIELSTGNTIYF
TRBJ1-5 | - | - | TRBV12-3/TRBV12-4 | TGTGCCAGCAGGCCTCAGGCCGGTCAGCCCCAGCATTTT | CASRPQAGQPQHF
TRBJ1-4 | - | - | TRBV20-1 | TGCAGTGCGAGCCGGGACAAGGAATTTGAAAAACTGTTTTTT | CSASRDKEFEKLFF
TRBJ1-2 | TRBD1 | - | TRBV19 | TGTGCCAGTAGCAGGACAGGGGGCGACTATGGCTACACCTTC | CASSRTGGDYGYTF
TRBJ2-1 | - | few | TRBV29-1 | TGCAGCGTTGATTTGAACGGGCTGAATGAGCAGTTCTTC | CSVDLNGLNEQFF
TRBJ2-5 | TRBD2 | few | TRBV5-1 | TGCGCCAGCAGCCACCCCGGGGGGGAAGAGACCCAGTACTTC | CASSHPGGEETQYF
TRBJ1-1 | - | many | TRBV12-3/TRBV12-4 | TGTGCCAGCAGTTCGCCAAGGGGGGTCACTGAAGCTTTCTTT | CASSSPRGVTEAFF
TRBJ2-2 | TRBD1 | many | TRBV12-3/TRBV12-4 | TGTGCCAGCAGTTTAGTGGGGACAGGAAACACCGGGGAGCTGTTTTTT | CASSLVGTGNTGELFF
TRBJ1-2 | TRBD1 | few | TRBV28 | TGTGCCAGCAGTTTGGGGGACAGGTCAGGCGGTGGCTACACCTTC | CASSLGDRSGGGYTF
TRBJ2-5 | - | few | TRBV15 | TGTGCCACCAGCAGAGATCGGAGGAATTGGGTAGAGACCCAGTACTTC | CATSRDRRNWVETQYF
TRBJ1-4 | - | few | TRBV7-9 | TGTGCCAGCGTCGCCGAGGAGGAAAAACTGTTTTTT | CASVAEEEKLFF
TRBJ2-7 | TRBD2 | few | TRBV11-2 | TGTGCCAGCACAATAAAAGGACTAGCCACCTACGAGCAGTACTTC | CASTIKGLATYEQYF
TRBJ2-7 | TRBD2 | - | TRBV28 | TGTGCCAGCAGTTTTAGCGGGGTCGTAACAGGGTATATACGATTCGGGCAGTACTTC | CASSFSGVVTGYIRFGQYF
TRBJ2-1 | - | many | TRBV11-1 | TGTGCCAGCAGCTTACCTGGAGAGCAGTTCTTC | CASSLPGEQFF
TRBJ2-1 | TRBD2 | - | TRBV20-1 | TGCAGTGCTGTTAGCGGGAGCTCCTACAATGAGCAGTTCTTC | CSAVSGSSYNEQFF
TRBJ1-2 | - | - | TRBV28 | TGTGCCAGCAGTACCGGGGACGGAAGCCTCTATGGCTACACCTTC | CASSTGDGSLYGYTF
TRBJ2-2 | - | - | TRBV2 | TGTGCCAGCAGTGAGGGCAGGGCGAGCACCGGGGAGCTGTTTTTT | CASSEGRASTGELFF